This entry describes one T cell receptor beta chain. The authors' processing: Amplification from reference gene primers served as the basis for estimated nucleated cell counts. Profiling relied on immunoSEQ multiplex PCR, and the TCRdb table lists in-frame clones only, not all of them. The DNA gave D and trimming, while V, J and clone size come from that table. In the table there are a few hundred thousand clones, over 80% of which are singletons. Germline V CDR1 and CDR2: LNHNV, YYDKDF (reference sequence). The length of the CDR3 is 16 residues. V shed 1 base, J shed 2 bases, and the junction held 7 bases outside the gene matches. This sample was included in a study of blood T cell repertoires in COVID-19. The wider study: The United States, Italy and Spain were the sources of the acute and convalescent COVID-19 samples. T cells, B-cell-depleted T cells, or PBMCs provided the cDNA or gDNA that served as material.

This chain joins TRBV15 and TRBJ2-7; TRBD2 aligns across 8 bases. The specimen sequenced was peripheral blood. The receptor comes from a man in his sixties who had recovered from COVID-19. The CDR3 loop is CATSRVGSGETYEQYF. The CDR3 DNA follows: TGTGCCACCAGCAGAGTAGGTAGCGGGGAGACCTACGAGCAGTACTTC.